Presented here are 16 T cell receptor beta chains from one specimen sequenced in a study of CD8+CD57+ T cells in acquired aplastic anemia. Investigators profiled TCR beta VDJ and CDR3 from genomic DNA template. TCRdb re-analysed the reads in MiXCR, keeping a single row per CDR3 protein. The table lists around 190,000 distinct CDR3 sequences, less than 65% of them singletons, with approximately 15% in the top ten. Sequenced: sorted CD4+, CD8+, or CD8+CD57+ T cells (not recorded which) from PBMCs. The receptors derive from a human donor in good health, serving as a control.

This clonotype was observed many times. This chain uses TRBV5-1 with TRBJ1-6; D not certain. CDR1 is SGHRS, CDR2 YFSETQ, per germline. This CDR3 has 14 residues. Deletions cut 4 bases from V and 0 bases from J, with 5 bases between. CDR3 sequence reads: CASSPSSYNSPLHF. For the CDR3, the DNA is TGCGCCAGCAGCCCGAGCTCCTATAATTCACCCCTCCACTTT.

The chain carries TRBV24-1 and TRBJ2-7; D perhaps matches TRBD2 (5 bases). V was shortened by 4 bases and J by 3 bases, with 21 bases between the two germline ends. Germline CDR1 KGHDR, CDR2 SFDVKD. This CDR3 comprises 17 residues. The CDR3 loop is CATSEARTRSFVYEQYF. CDR3 nucleotide sequence: TGTGCCACCAGTGAGGCCAGGACTCGTTCCTTTGTCTACGAGCAGTACTTC.

The chain links TRBV7-9 to TRBJ1-2; tentatively, D is TRBD1 (6 bases). The CDR3 has 21 residues. CDR1 and CDR2 (germline): SEHNR, FQNEAQ (reference sequence). V was pared by 6 bases and J by 4 bases, with 36 bases between. The CDR3 region is CASSEALQPALGPTGSYGYTF. The CDR3 DNA sequence: TGTGCCAGCAGTGAAGCGCTTCAGCCGGCCTTGGGACCCACAGGGTCCTATGGCTACACCTTC. Full variable domain (missing parts from reference TRBV7-9 and TRBJ1-2): DTGVSQNPRHKITKRGQNVTFRCDPISEHNRLYWYRQTLGQGPEFLTYFQNEAQLEKSRLLSDRFSAERPKGSFSTLEIQRTEQGDSAMYLCASSEALQPALGPTGSYGYTFGSGTRLTVV.

This clonotype showed up just a few times. The CDR3 spells CASSPPSGDYGYTF. The CDR3 DNA reads as TGTGCCAGCTCACCACCTTCGGGGGACTATGGCTACACCTTC. The V and J genes are TRBV18 and TRBJ1-2; D possibly corresponds to TRBD1 (5 bases). With 0 bases removed from V and 3 bases from J, the gap between germline ends came to 8 bases. CDR1 is KGHSH, CDR2 LQKENI, per germline. CDR3 length: 14 amino acids.

This clonotype was picked up many times. V and J are TRBV7-2 and TRBJ2-7; D is undetermined. This CDR3 spans 13 amino acids. The ends were cut back, 5 bases at V and 3 bases at J, with 11 bases in the middle. Germline V CDR1 and CDR2: SGHTA, FQGNSA. The CDR3 DNA reads TGTGCCAGCAGCCCCCAGTGGGGCTACGAGCAGTACTTC. Its translation: CASSPQWGYEQYF.

This clonotype was detected ten times or more. The chain recombines TRBV24-1 with TRBJ2-7, with 7 bases matching TRBD1. Trimming removed 5 bases from V and 0 bases from J; junction bases left unmatched: 6. The CDR3 runs to 15 residues. Germline-derived CDR1 and CDR2 are KGHDR and SFDVKD. The CDR3 nucleotides are TGTGCCACCAGTGGTCCACAGGGGAGCTCCTACGAGCAGTACTTC. The encoded protein is CATSGPQGSSYEQYF.

This clonotype appeared a single time. The chain recombines TRBV19 with TRBJ1-1; D is perhaps TRBD1 (5 bases). V was shortened by 7 bases and J by 3 bases, with 15 bases between the two germline ends. The length of the CDR3 is 14 residues. CDR1 is LNHDA and CDR2 is SQIVND in the germline V gene (reference sequence). The CDR3 reads CASTPGPGDTEAFF. CDR3 bases: TGTGCCAGTACCCCGGGGCCGGGTGACACTGAAGCTTTCTTT.

The gene calls are TRBV7-9 and TRBJ2-1; TRBD1 matches at 8 bases. After removal of 3 bases from V and 4 bases from J, the junction contained 5 bases not matched to a gene. CDR1 and CDR2 (germline): SEHNR, FQNEAQ (reference sequence). The CDR3 runs 15 residues. The CDR3 protein is CASSFPGQGYNEQFF. The CDR3 nucleotides are TGTGCCAGCAGCTTCCCCGGACAGGGTTACAATGAGCAGTTCTTC.

This clonotype appeared many times. This chain joins TRBV6-2 or TRBV6-3 and TRBJ1-5; no reliable D call. The CDR3 is 15 residues long. Between the trimmed V and J ends, which lost 0 bases and 7 bases, there was a span of 13 bases. Germline V gives CDR1 MNHEY, CDR2 SVGEGT. The CDR3 loop reads CASSYSAGGWQPQHF. CDR3 DNA: TGTGCCAGCAGTTACTCTGCGGGAGGCTGGCAGCCCCAGCATTTT.

This clonotype was counted many times. The chain recombines TRBV24-1 with TRBJ1-3; D is ambiguous. The CDR3 runs 14 residues. The germline V gene encodes CDR1 KGHDR and CDR2 SFDVKD. Between the trimmed V and J ends, which lost 3 bases and 0 bases, there was a span of 5 bases. The CDR3 DNA sequence: TGTGCCACCAGTGATGGCTTCTCTGGAAACACCATATATTTT. Translating gives CATSDGFSGNTIYF.

This clonotype has at least ten counts. The chain combines TRBV6-5 with TRBJ1-5; possibly TRBD1 for D (6 bases). The length of the CDR3 is 12 residues. From germline, CDR1 is MNHEY and CDR2 SVGAGI. The ends were cut back, 8 bases at V and 11 bases at J, with 16 bases in the middle. Here the CDR3 reads CASGTGSGAQHF. CDR3 coding DNA: TGTGCCAGCGGAACAGGGAGCGGGGCCCAGCATTTT.

This clonotype was found many times. The rearrangement uses TRBV20-1 and TRBJ1-1, with D unresolved. Germline CDR1 reads DFQATT; CDR2 reads SNEGSKA (reference sequence). CDR3 length equals 13 residues. Trimming removed 2 bases from V and 1 base from J, with 8 bases in between. Here the CDR3 reads CSARRHANTEAFF. CDR3 bases: TGCAGTGCTAGAAGGCACGCGAACACTGAAGCTTTCTTT.

This clonotype has more than one count but fewer than ten. The chain joins TRBV19 to TRBJ1-1, with a weak D call TRBD1 (6 bases). Germline V gives CDR1 LNHDA, CDR2 SQIVND (reference sequence). This CDR3 has 13 residues. V shed 5 bases and J shed 1 base, with 8 bases lying between them. For the CDR3, the DNA is TGTGCCAGTAGTGTACAGGGGAACACTGAAGCTTTCTTT. Its protein product is CASSVQGNTEAFF.

This clonotype was detected many times. The chain links TRBV27 to TRBJ1-2; D is ambiguous. This CDR3 region has 11 residues. The V gene lost 6 bases and the J gene lost 4 bases, with 6 bases spanning the gap. Germline CDR1 is MNHEY and CDR2 is SMNVEV (reference sequence). The CDR3, as DNA: TGTGCCAGCAGCTCGGGCTATGGCTACACCTTC. Its protein product is CASSSGYGYTF.

There are many counts of this clonotype. This rearrangement joins TRBV6-5 to TRBJ1-6, with TRBD1 identical over 7 bases. Per the germline V gene, CDR1 is MNHEY and CDR2 is SVGAGI. The CDR3 contains 16 residues. After removal of 0 bases from V and 6 bases from J, the junction contained 5 bases not matched to a gene. Here the CDR3 reads CASSYSRGPFNSPLHF. In DNA, the CDR3 is TGTGCCAGCAGTTACTCGAGGGGGCCCTTTAATTCACCCCTCCACTTT.

This sequence joins TRBV19 and TRBJ1-2; maybe TRBD1 (5 bases). CDR3 length: 15 residues. The germline V gene encodes CDR1 LNHDA and CDR2 SQIVND (reference sequence). V lost 7 bases and J 10 bases, leaving 25 bases between the germline ends. CDR3: CASIRTVATAPTYTF. Written as DNA, the CDR3 is TGTGCCAGTATTAGGACCGTCGCGACAGCCCCCACCTACACCTTC. The complete variable domain, with remaining parts taken from reference TRBV19 and TRBJ1-2, reads DGGITQSPKYLFRKEGQNVTLSCEQNLNHDAMYWYRQDPGQGLRLIYYSQIVNDFQKGDIAEGYSVSREKKESFPLTVTSAQKNPTAFYLCASIRTVATAPTYTFGSGTRLTVV.